The source of this T cell receptor beta chain is a study of post-analysis software for immune sequencing data. Study-level findings and limits: TRBV5-6, TRBV5-1 and TRBV20-1 belonged to a set of about 5 TRBV segments that were more frequent in patients than controls.

Researchers reported that TCR beta cDNA libraries carried unique molecular identifiers. TCRdb reprocessed the PCR reads via MiXCR and lists one record per CDR3 protein. The repertoire has 450,000 to 700,000 distinct CDR3 sequences, roughly two fifths of them found once; the top ten carry around 1.7%. Per the germline V gene, CDR1 is SGDLS and CDR2 is YYNGEE. V lost 3 bases to trimming and J lost 7 bases; unmatched junction nucleotides: 3. This CDR3 is built from 12 residues. Of note for this clonotype: What it binds is not known.

The receptor was derived from a girl aged 5-17 years with multiple sclerosis. The sample taken for sequencing was blood. This chain joins TRBV9 and TRBJ1-2; 7 bases match TRBD1. CDR3 protein: CASSGDSPGYTF. The CDR3 DNA sequence: TGTGCCAGCAGCGGGGACAGTCCTGGCTACACCTTC.